The rows below give T cell receptor beta chains drawn from one sample of a study of blood T cell repertoires in COVID-19. The method was immunoSEQ multiplex PCR; TCRdb's version includes in-frame clones alone and lacks a portion of them. The sample contains about 390,000 clones, around 87% of which appear only once. Material for sequencing was peripheral blood. The receptors stem from a woman aged 60-75 years with COVID-19, enrolled during active disease. Both conserved end residues are part of each CDR3. A D gene is named only where the DNA matches it firmly. Clone sizes are given selectively: once, few, many, or a class where the clone is expanded.

J gene: TRBJ1-1; V gene: TRBV18; clone size: -; D gene: -; CDR3 protein: CASSPRGDTEAFF; CDR3 DNA: TGTGCCAGCTCACCACGGGGGGACACTGAAGCTTTCTTT
J gene: TRBJ2-3; V gene: TRBV3-1/TRBV3-2; clone size: -; D gene: -; CDR3 protein: CASSRLVTDTQYF; CDR3 DNA: TGTGCCAGCAGCCGACTAGTAACAGATACGCAGTATTTT
J gene: TRBJ1-1; V gene: TRBV5-6; clone size: -; D gene: -; CDR3 protein: CASALVDRMNTEAFF; CDR3 DNA: TGTGCCAGCGCTTTGGTCGATAGAATGAACACTGAAGCTTTCTTT
J gene: TRBJ2-5; V gene: TRBV11-3; clone size: -; D gene: TRBD1; CDR3 protein: CASSRQLGQGSSETQYF; CDR3 DNA: TGTGCCAGCAGCAGACAGCTCGGACAGGGAAGTTCGGAGACCCAGTACTTC
J gene: TRBJ2-3; V gene: TRBV3-1/TRBV3-2; clone size: -; D gene: -; CDR3 protein: CASLSGSGTDTQYF; CDR3 DNA: TGTGCCAGCTTATCGGGATCGGGGACAGATACGCAGTATTTT
J gene: TRBJ1-1; V gene: TRBV7-9; clone size: -; D gene: -; CDR3 protein: CASWAPSRNTEAFF; CDR3 DNA: TGTGCCAGCTGGGCCCCCAGTCGGAACACTGAAGCTTTCTTT
J gene: TRBJ1-1; V gene: TRBV18; clone size: once; D gene: TRBD1; CDR3 protein: CASSPGTGVGTEAFF; CDR3 DNA: TGTGCCAGCTCACCTGGGACAGGGGTAGGGACTGAAGCTTTCTTT
J gene: TRBJ2-3; V gene: TRBV24-1; clone size: -; D gene: TRBD1; CDR3 protein: CATSTGELLGDTQYF; CDR3 DNA: TGTGCCACCAGTACAGGGGAGCTCCTTGGGGATACGCAGTATTTT
J gene: TRBJ1-2; V gene: TRBV28; clone size: -; D gene: TRBD1; CDR3 protein: CASRDSLGGYTF; CDR3 DNA: TGTGCCAGCCGGGACAGCCTCGGTGGCTACACCTTC
J gene: TRBJ2-2; V gene: TRBV27; clone size: -; D gene: TRBD2; CDR3 protein: CASSLSRTRVSGELFF; CDR3 DNA: TGTGCCAGCAGTTTATCAAGGACTAGAGTGTCCGGGGAGCTGTTTTTT
J gene: TRBJ2-5; V gene: TRBV11-2; clone size: -; D gene: TRBD2; CDR3 protein: CASSKGLAGGFQETQYF; CDR3 DNA: TGTGCCAGCAGCAAGGGACTAGCGGGGGGATTTCAAGAGACCCAGTACTTC
J gene: TRBJ1-2; V gene: TRBV5-6; clone size: -; D gene: -; CDR3 protein: CASSFPSGADYGYTF; CDR3 DNA: TGTGCCAGCAGCTTTCCATCAGGGGCGGACTATGGCTACACCTTC
J gene: TRBJ2-1; V gene: TRBV27; clone size: -; D gene: -; CDR3 protein: CASSWRGNNEQFF; CDR3 DNA: TGTGCCAGCAGTTGGCGGGGCAACAATGAGCAGTTCTTC
J gene: TRBJ1-6; V gene: TRBV30; clone size: -; D gene: -; CDR3 protein: CAWSHSFQGNLHF; CDR3 DNA: TGTGCCTGGAGCCACTCTTTCCAGGGTAACCTCCACTTT
J gene: TRBJ2-2; V gene: TRBV7-8; clone size: -; D gene: TRBD2; CDR3 protein: CASSLSGGVTGELFF; CDR3 DNA: TGTGCCAGCAGCTTATCGGGAGGGGTCACCGGGGAGCTGTTTTTT
J gene: TRBJ2-1; V gene: TRBV6-4; clone size: -; D gene: -; CDR3 protein: CASSELGGASDEQFF; CDR3 DNA: TGTGCCAGCAGTGAATTGGGGGGGGCCTCCGATGAGCAGTTCTTC
J gene: TRBJ2-2; V gene: TRBV12-5; clone size: few; D gene: -; CDR3 protein: CASARDWNTGELFF; CDR3 DNA: TGTGCTAGTGCCCGCGACTGGAACACCGGGGAGCTGTTTTTT
J gene: TRBJ2-5; V gene: TRBV11-2; clone size: -; D gene: -; CDR3 protein: CASSITGNSVSETQYF; CDR3 DNA: TGTGCCAGCAGCATTACAGGGAACTCAGTTTCGGAGACCCAGTACTTC
J gene: TRBJ2-3; V gene: TRBV19; clone size: -; D gene: -; CDR3 protein: CASSIGGGISTGKADTQYF; CDR3 DNA: TGTGCCAGTAGTATAGGAGGAGGAATTTCAACAGGGAAGGCAGATACGCAGTATTTT
J gene: TRBJ2-5; V gene: TRBV7-2; clone size: -; D gene: TRBD2; CDR3 protein: CASSLTSGGARETQYF; CDR3 DNA: TGTGCCAGCAGCCTAACTAGCGGGGGGGCCCGAGAGACCCAGTACTTC
J gene: TRBJ1-3; V gene: TRBV28; clone size: -; D gene: TRBD1; CDR3 protein: CASRGTGGRGSSGNTIYF; CDR3 DNA: TGTGCCAGCAGAGGGACAGGGGGCAGGGGAAGCTCTGGAAACACCATATATTTT
J gene: TRBJ1-1; V gene: TRBV5-1; clone size: once; D gene: TRBD1; CDR3 protein: CASSTGQGMNTEAFF; CDR3 DNA: TGCGCCAGCAGCACGGGACAGGGGATGAACACTGAAGCTTTCTTT
J gene: TRBJ2-3; V gene: TRBV10-3; clone size: -; D gene: -; CDR3 protein: CAISVTGGGPDTQYF; CDR3 DNA: TGTGCCATCAGTGTCACAGGGGGGGGACCAGATACGCAGTATTTT
J gene: TRBJ1-2; V gene: TRBV5-1; clone size: -; D gene: -; CDR3 protein: CASSSSGANYGYTF; CDR3 DNA: TGCGCCAGCAGTTCCAGCGGAGCGAACTATGGCTACACCTTC
J gene: TRBJ2-1; V gene: TRBV2; clone size: -; D gene: -; CDR3 protein: CASSEDSSYNEQFF; CDR3 DNA: TGTGCCAGCAGTGAAGATAGCTCCTACAATGAGCAGTTCTTC
J gene: TRBJ1-1; V gene: TRBV2; clone size: -; D gene: TRBD1; CDR3 protein: CASRYNRGGTEAFF; CDR3 DNA: TGTGCCAGCAGATATAACAGGGGGGGCACTGAAGCTTTCTTT
J gene: TRBJ1-6; V gene: TRBV7-8; clone size: once; D gene: -; CDR3 protein: CASSFGSYNSPLHF; CDR3 DNA: TGTGCCAGCAGCTTCGGCTCCTATAATTCACCCCTCCACTTT
J gene: TRBJ1-5; V gene: TRBV21-1; clone size: -; D gene: -; CDR3 protein: CASSKTGLLEGPQHF; CDR3 DNA: TGTGCCAGCAGCAAAACTGGACTGCTAGAGGGGCCCCAGCATTTT
J gene: TRBJ2-5; V gene: TRBV5-4; clone size: -; D gene: TRBD2; CDR3 protein: CASRRLAGGLEVETQYF; CDR3 DNA: TGTGCCAGCAGGCGTCTAGCGGGGGGGCTGGAAGTAGAGACCCAGTACTTC
J gene: TRBJ1-6; V gene: TRBV6-6; clone size: -; D gene: -; CDR3 protein: CASSPFRGTSSYNSPLHF; CDR3 DNA: TGTGCCAGCAGTCCCTTTAGGGGGACGAGCTCCTATAATTCACCCCTCCACTTT
J gene: TRBJ2-2; V gene: TRBV5-1; clone size: -; D gene: TRBD1; CDR3 protein: CASSGTGTGVSGELFF; CDR3 DNA: TGCGCCAGCAGCGGGACCGGGACAGGGGTTTCCGGGGAGCTGTTTTTT
J gene: TRBJ2-7; V gene: TRBV12-3/TRBV12-4; clone size: -; D gene: -; CDR3 protein: CASSLSFRDEQYF; CDR3 DNA: TGTGCCAGCAGTTTAAGTTTCAGGGACGAGCAGTACTTC
J gene: TRBJ1-1; V gene: TRBV6-5; clone size: -; D gene: TRBD1; CDR3 protein: CASRDPGQGRQEAFF; CDR3 DNA: TGTGCCAGCAGGGATCCGGGACAGGGAAGACAGGAAGCTTTCTTT
J gene: TRBJ1-3; V gene: TRBV19; clone size: -; D gene: -; CDR3 protein: CASSTTGIWNTIYF; CDR3 DNA: TGTGCCAGTAGTACTACAGGGATTTGGAACACCATATATTTT
J gene: TRBJ2-3; V gene: TRBV6-6; clone size: -; D gene: -; CDR3 protein: CASSYDGGGTDTQYF; CDR3 DNA: TGTGCCAGCAGTTACGATGGGGGCGGGACAGATACGCAGTATTTT
J gene: TRBJ1-1; V gene: TRBV19; clone size: -; D gene: -; CDR3 protein: CASSITGGAGNTEAFF; CDR3 DNA: TGTGCCAGTAGTATAACTGGGGGCGCCGGGAACACTGAAGCTTTCTTT
J gene: TRBJ2-1; V gene: TRBV9; clone size: -; D gene: -; CDR3 protein: CASSETGSGYNEQFF; CDR3 DNA: TGTGCCAGCAGCGAAACAGGGTCGGGATACAATGAGCAGTTCTTC
J gene: TRBJ2-7; V gene: TRBV5-4; clone size: -; D gene: TRBD1; CDR3 protein: CASSWRQGSYEQYF; CDR3 DNA: TGTGCCAGCAGCTGGAGACAGGGCTCCTACGAGCAGTACTTC
J gene: TRBJ1-5; V gene: TRBV7-2; clone size: -; D gene: -; CDR3 protein: CASSSQGSNQPQHF; CDR3 DNA: TGTGCCAGCAGCTCACAGGGTTCCAATCAGCCCCAGCATTTT
J gene: TRBJ2-5; V gene: TRBV25-1; clone size: -; D gene: -; CDR3 protein: CASSRTEGTQYF; CDR3 DNA: TGTGCCAGCTCCCGGACGGAGGGGACCCAGTACTTC
J gene: TRBJ2-1; V gene: TRBV6-5; clone size: -; D gene: -; CDR3 protein: CASSRDRTYNEQFF; CDR3 DNA: TGTGCCTCCAGCCGAGACAGAACCTACAATGAGCAGTTCTTC
J gene: TRBJ2-3; V gene: TRBV15; clone size: -; D gene: -; CDR3 protein: CATRSGILASTDTQYF; CDR3 DNA: TGTGCCACCAGGTCCGGGATTTTAGCAAGCACAGATACGCAGTATTTT
J gene: TRBJ2-7; V gene: TRBV30; clone size: -; D gene: TRBD1; CDR3 protein: CAWRVGTGGKEQYF; CDR3 DNA: TGTGCCTGGAGGGTCGGGACAGGGGGGAAAGAGCAGTACTTC
J gene: TRBJ1-1; V gene: TRBV7-9; clone size: -; D gene: TRBD1; CDR3 protein: CASSGRDSNTEAFF; CDR3 DNA: TGTGCCAGCAGCGGCCGGGACAGCAACACTGAAGCTTTCTTT
J gene: TRBJ2-3; V gene: TRBV7-3; clone size: -; D gene: -; CDR3 protein: CASSLTGISTDTQYF; CDR3 DNA: TGTGCCAGCAGCTTAACCGGGATATCCACAGATACGCAGTATTTT
J gene: TRBJ1-2; V gene: TRBV2; clone size: -; D gene: -; CDR3 protein: CASMEAGRNYGYTF; CDR3 DNA: TGTGCCAGCATGGAGGCAGGTCGTAACTATGGCTACACCTTC
J gene: TRBJ2-6; V gene: TRBV19; clone size: -; D gene: -; CDR3 protein: CASSIISGRGANVLTF; CDR3 DNA: TGTGCCAGTAGTATTATTTCCGGTCGAGGGGCCAACGTCCTGACTTTC